Below, one TCR beta chain is given with its context. Its matching antigen is unknown. The data are from a study of cytomegalovirus exposure and HLA in healthy donors. Whole-study findings and limits: Productive status was seen about 87% or about 30% of the time for most TCR beta V segments in an earlier analysis. Based on reports, TCR beta sequences accurately predicted HLA-A and HLA-B alleles for most subjects. Rates of TCR association differed by HLA locus in a later analysis, with DRB1 highest and HLA-C lowest.

PCR used 60 Vbeta primers and 13 Jbeta primers. TCRdb's table, derived via immunoSEQ multiplex PCR, lists solely in-frame clones and lacks some. Here the sample spans nearly 300,000 clones, roughly 90% being singletons. This TCR derives from a man aged 35-49 years in good health and CMV-seropositive. The sequencing input was PBMCs.

CDR3 residues: CASSYRGGRARDTQYF. Here the CDR3 DNA reads TGTGCCAGCAGTTACAGAGGCGGGAGGGCTAGAGATACGCAGTATTTT. The chain employs TRBV6-5 and TRBJ2-3, with 9 bases that match TRBD2. CDR1 MNHEY and CDR2 SVGAGI come from the germline V gene. The CDR3 sequence is 16 residues long. V shed 2 bases and J 5 bases; nucleotides not matched to a gene: 8.